This is a list of T cell receptor beta chains from one sample in a study of T cell repertoires in cytomegalovirus infection. MiXCR, applied by TCRdb to the reads, yields one record per CDR3 protein. The sample includes approximately 100,000 distinct CDR3 sequences, less than 25% of them seen just once. Sequencing was done on a sample of CD8+ T cells from PBMCs. These receptors came from a human donor in good health (CMV status not recorded). Some clones in this sample may be carry-over from other donors' samples. Both conserved end residues are part of each CDR3. Each record gives: D gene, J gene, clone size, V gene, CDR3 DNA, CDR3 protein. The D gene is left open where the match is weak. Expanded clones get a size class; other rows say once, few or many, or leave the size out.

-	TRBJ1-4	few	TRBV7-8	TGTGCCAGCAGCTCAATCGCAACTAATGAAAAACTGTTTTTT	CASSSIATNEKLFF
TRBD1	TRBJ2-7	-	TRBV20-1	TGCAGTGCCAGCGATCCGGGACAGGGGGCGCAGGAGCAGTACTTC	CSASDPGQGAQEQYF
-	TRBJ1-1	-	TRBV19	TGTGCCAGTACCATGGGTAGGGGAAATACTGAAGCTTTCTTT	CASTMGRGNTEAFF
TRBD1	TRBJ2-7	few	TRBV19	TGTGCCAGTAGTATCGACGGGACAGGGCTCTACGAGCAGTACTTC	CASSIDGTGLYEQYF
-	TRBJ2-1	few	TRBV5-6	TGTGCCAGCAGCTTGGCATCGGGGGGCGCGGGTTACAATGAGCAGTTCTTC	CASSLASGGAGYNEQFF
-	TRBJ2-7	-	TRBV11-2	TGTGCCAGCAGCTTCGGGGGCCGAGACGAGCAGTACTTC	CASSFGGRDEQYF
TRBD1	TRBJ2-1	-	TRBV19	TGTGCCAGTAGTATAGGGGACAGGGGGCTTGATGAGCAGTTCTTC	CASSIGDRGLDEQFF
-	TRBJ2-7	-	TRBV19	TGTGCCAGTAGTACCGGAGTGGAGTATTGGGGCTACGAGCAGTACTTC	CASSTGVEYWGYEQYF
TRBD1	TRBJ1-1	-	TRBV12-3/TRBV12-4	TGTGCCAGCAGTTTCGACAGGGGAGACACTGAAGCTTTCTTT	CASSFDRGDTEAFF
-	TRBJ1-5	-	TRBV2	TGTGCCAGCAGTGATTTGGCAGGGAGTATCGGGCAGCCCCAGCATTTT	CASSDLAGSIGQPQHF
-	TRBJ1-1	-	TRBV4-3	TGCGCCAGCAGCCACGGGGGCTCTGAAGCTTTCTTT	CASSHGGSEAFF
-	TRBJ2-7	-	TRBV28	TGTGCCAGCAGTTCATCTGGCGGGCCCCGCTCCTACGAGCAGTACTTC	CASSSSGGPRSYEQYF
TRBD2	TRBJ2-4	-	TRBV28	TGTGCCAGCACCCCCGCGGGAGGGGCAATTTCCAAAAACATTCAGTACTTC	CASTPAGGAISKNIQYF
-	TRBJ2-7	-	TRBV29-1	TGCAGCGTTGAATCCCCAGGGCCGTTGGGAGTATACGAGCAGTACTTC	CSVESPGPLGVYEQYF
-	TRBJ1-1	few	TRBV6-2/TRBV6-3	TGTGCCAGCAGTTACCCCCTGAACACTGAAGCTTTCTTT	CASSYPLNTEAFF
-	TRBJ2-7	few	TRBV28	TGTGCCAGCACCCCGATCTCCTCCTACGAGCAGTACTTC	CASTPISSYEQYF
-	TRBJ2-7	few	TRBV10-3	TGTGCCATCAGTGTAACTGACCAGGAGCAGTACTTC	CAISVTDQEQYF
-	TRBJ1-1	-	TRBV19	TGTGCCAGTAGTATAAGCAACACTGAAGCTTTCTTT	CASSISNTEAFF
-	TRBJ2-3	many	TRBV11-2	TGTGCCAGCAGCTTACACCCGGGCCCAGATACGCAGTATTTT	CASSLHPGPDTQYF
TRBD2	TRBJ2-2	few	TRBV28	TGTGCCAGCAGTTCGAGCGGGGGGACCGGGGAGCTGTTTTTT	CASSSSGGTGELFF
-	TRBJ1-1	few	TRBV12-3/TRBV12-4	TGTGCCAGCAGTTTCCCGGAGGGAGTGAACACTGAAGCTTTCTTT	CASSFPEGVNTEAFF
-	TRBJ2-1	many	TRBV28	TGTGCCAGCACCTCTATCATGGGGGCCCCCCTTGAAGGGCAGTTCTTC	CASTSIMGAPLEGQFF
-	TRBJ1-1	-	TRBV5-1	TGCGCCAGCAGCAATGGGGCAGCTGAAGCTTTCTTT	CASSNGAAEAFF
-	TRBJ1-2	few	TRBV27	TGTGCCAGCAGTTTATGGCCAGGACGGACCGGCCATAACTATGGCTACACCTTC	CASSLWPGRTGHNYGYTF